This T cell receptor beta chain was retrieved from a study of control samples from healthy donors and cancer patients. The repertoire was sequenced with immunoSEQ multiplex PCR; TCRdb's copy has only in-frame clones and lacks some. This sample has about 51,000 clones, with 80% found just once. The table lists this clone with a few counts. The sample carries other DNA sequences with the same CDR3. The sequence came from a man between 65 and 79 years old in good health. Specimen: blood.

The chain's CDR3 is CASSFGRTGMSYGYTF. The CDR3, as DNA: TGTGCCAGCAGTTTTGGTCGGACAGGGATGTCCTATGGCTACACCTTC. This chain links TRBV28 with TRBJ1-2; 8 bases are a match to TRBD1. The V and J ends lost 3 bases and 4 bases, in that order; junction bases with no gene match: 10. This CDR3 contains 16 residues. Germline V gene sequence: CDR1 MDHEN, CDR2 SYDVKM.